The 25 T cell receptor beta chains in this list originate from one sample, sequenced in a study of control samples from healthy donors and cancer patients. Only in-frame clones appear in the TCRdb table, and some are missing; sequencing was by immunoSEQ multiplex PCR. Counted here are approximately 30,000 clones, approximately 94% occurring once; the ten biggest clones make up about 6.9%. Sequencing was done on a sample of blood. The source is a man in his sixties in good health.

This sequence joins TRBV7-6 and TRBJ2-5, with D uncertain. Deletions cut 2 bases from V and 3 bases from J, with 1 base between. The CDR3 is made up of 11 amino acids. In germline, CDR1 is SGHVS, CDR2 FNYEAQ. CDR3 bases: TGTGCCAGCAGCTTAAAAGAGACCCAGTACTTC. This encodes CASSLKETQYF. Drawing the rest from reference TRBV7-6 and TRBJ2-5, the complete variable domain is GAGVSQSPRYKVTKRGQDVALRCDPISGHVSLYWYRQALGQGPEFLTYFNYEAQQDKSGLPNDRFSAERPEGSISTLTIQRTEQRDSAMYRCASSLKETQYFGPGTRLLVL.

The chain is built from TRBV7-2 and TRBJ1-2; 11 bases agree with TRBD1. The CDR3 is made up of 15 amino acids. The V gene's germline CDR1 is SGHTA and CDR2 FQGNSA. Unmatched junction bases numbered 6, after V lost 4 bases and J lost 5 bases. In nucleotides, the CDR3 is TGTGCCAGCAGCTCAGCGGGGACAGGGGGGTATGGCTACACCTTC. Protein product: CASSSAGTGGYGYTF.

The genes are TRBV6-2 or TRBV6-3 and TRBJ1-2, with D perhaps TRBD1 (5 bases). The CDR3 contains 16 residues. V lost 1 base and J lost 0, with 12 bases in between. Germline CDR1 MNHEY, CDR2 SVGEGT. This chain's CDR3 is CASSYLQGKTNYGYTF. As DNA, the CDR3 is TGTGCCAGCAGTTACTTGCAGGGAAAGACTAACTATGGCTACACCTTC.

The chain recombines TRBV7-2 with TRBJ1-4; D might be TRBD1 (5 bases). The germline V gene encodes CDR1 SGHTA and CDR2 FQGNSA. V gave up 4 bases and J gave up 3 bases, with 12 bases separating them. The CDR3 has 15 amino acids. The CDR3, as DNA: TGTGCCAGCAGCTCCCAAACAGGCCCTAATGAAAAACTGTTTTTT. Its protein is CASSSQTGPNEKLFF.

V usage is TRBV6-5 and J usage is TRBJ2-5; 10 bases agree with TRBD2. CDR1 is MNHEY and CDR2 is SVGAGI in the germline V gene. The CDR3 has 15 residues. Unmatched junction bases numbered 5, after V lost 7 bases and J lost 0 bases. CDR3 sequence reads: CASMASGGNQETQYF. CDR3 DNA: TGTGCCAGCATGGCTAGCGGGGGAAACCAAGAGACCCAGTACTTC.

J is TRBJ1-2 and V is TRBV7-9; D is ambiguous. The germline CDR1 and CDR2 sequences are SEHNR and FQNEAQ (reference sequence). The CDR3 has 14 amino acids. The germline V and J ends were trimmed by 1 base and 8 bases, with 14 bases remaining between them. The CDR3 region has the DNA TGTGCCAGCAGCTTAGGTCCGTGGCTCGGGGGCTACACCTTC. Translation: CASSLGPWLGGYTF.

V is TRBV9 and J is TRBJ2-5; TRBD2 matches at 9 bases. Germline CDR1 SGDLS, CDR2 YYNGEE. The CDR3 consists of 16 residues. V lost 0 bases, J lost 2 bases, and 5 bases stayed unmatched. The CDR3 DNA is TGTGCCAGCAGCGTAGGGGCAAGCGGGAGGCAAGAGACCCAGTACTTC. It codes for CASSVGASGRQETQYF.

The rearrangement links TRBV10-2 to TRBJ1-4; 7 bases agree with TRBD1. CDR1 and CDR2 (germline): WSHSY, SAAADI. The V and J ends lost 4 bases and 11 bases, in that order; junction bases with no gene match: 4. The CDR3 is 12 amino acids. As DNA, the CDR3 is TGCGCCAGCAGTGGACAGGGAGGTAAACTGTTTTTT. This sequence encodes CASSGQGGKLFF.

CDR3 protein: CATSTADQHSGNTIYF. Here the CDR3 DNA reads TGTGCCACCAGCACAGCTGACCAGCACTCTGGAAACACCATATATTTT. The chain carries TRBV15 and TRBJ1-3; D gene ambiguous. CDR3 size: 16 residues. The germline V gene has CDR1 LNHNV and CDR2 YYDKDF (reference sequence). Trimming shortened V by 4 bases and J by 0 bases, and 13 bases separated the two germline ends.

The gene calls are TRBV11-2 and TRBJ2-1; 10 nucleotides match TRBD1. The CDR3 length is 15 residues. The germline gives CDR1 SGHAT, CDR2 FQNNGV. With V trimmed by 7 bases and J by 10 bases, 13 bases remained unmatched. CDR3 nucleotides: TGTGCCAGCAAAAAGGGCGGGACAGGGGCGTGGGAGCAGTTCTTC. This codes for CASKKGGTGAWEQFF.

The genes are TRBV10-3 and TRBJ2-7; 11 nucleotides line up with TRBD1. This CDR3 comprises 13 residues. J was trimmed by 3 bases and V by 8 bases; bases with no gene match: 3. CDR1 and CDR2 (germline): ENHRY, SYGVKD. For the CDR3, the DNA is TGTGCCATCCGGGGGACAGGGGGCTACGAGCAGTACTTC. It specifies CAIRGTGGYEQYF.

The chain recombines TRBV6-5 with TRBJ1-1; tentative D call: TRBD1 (6 bases). Germline V gene lookup returns CDR1 MNHEY and CDR2 SVGAGI. V lost 2 bases and J 10 bases, leaving 8 bases between the germline ends. CDR3 length: 11 amino acids. CDR3 loop: CASSYRGGAFF. The CDR3 nucleotides are TGTGCCAGCAGTTACAGGGGGGGAGCTTTCTTT.

V and J are TRBV6-4 and TRBJ2-7, with D possibly matching TRBD2 (5 bases). V lost 7 bases, J lost 3 bases, and 16 bases lay in between. Germline V CDR1 and CDR2: MRHNA, SNTAGT. The CDR3 has 14 residues. The CDR3 nucleotides are TGTGCCAGCAATAAGGTGGGAGCAGGCTACGAGCAGTACTTC. Protein: CASNKVGAGYEQYF.

Here the CDR3 DNA reads TGTGCCAGCAGCCTTGGGACGGCGAACACCGGGGAGCTGTTTTTT. Encoded protein: CASSLGTANTGELFF. J is TRBJ2-2 and V is TRBV5-5, with D perhaps being TRBD1 or TRBD2 (5 bases each). The V and J ends lost 4 bases and 0 bases respectively, with 10 bases between them. From germline, CDR1 is SGHKS and CDR2 YYEKEE (reference sequence). The CDR3 consists of 15 residues.

The CDR3 loop reads CAIGRDRGYEQYF. DNA for the CDR3: TGTGCCATCGGCCGGGACAGGGGTTACGAGCAGTACTTC. The chain couples TRBV10-3 to TRBJ2-7, with TRBD1 matching over 10 bases. Germline V CDR1 and CDR2: ENHRY, SYGVKD. Trimming removed 8 bases from V and 4 bases from J; junction bases left unmatched: 5. The CDR3 is made up of 13 amino acids.

About this clone: Other DNA variants within this sample encode the same CDR3. The gene calls are TRBV7-9 and TRBJ2-3; 12 nucleotides align to TRBD2. Unmatched junction bases numbered 0, after V lost 8 bases and J lost 0 bases. CDR1 and CDR2 from the germline V gene are SEHNR and FQNEAQ (reference sequence). The CDR3 runs 14 residues. The CDR3 sequence: CASLAGGSTDTQYF. As DNA, the CDR3 is TGTGCCAGCCTAGCGGGGGGGAGCACAGATACGCAGTATTTT.

The rearrangement links TRBV11-2 to TRBJ2-5; 7 nucleotides match TRBD1. The germline gives CDR1 SGHAT, CDR2 FQNNGV. The CDR3 covers 16 residues. Trimming removed 3 bases from V and 4 bases from J; junction bases left unmatched: 11. CDR3 amino acids: CASSFIPERGLETQYF. Written as DNA, the CDR3 is TGTGCCAGCAGCTTTATACCTGAAAGGGGGCTAGAGACCCAGTACTTC.

V is TRBV9 and J is TRBJ2-2; D ambiguous. The CDR3 contains 16 residues. Per germline, CDR1 SGDLS and CDR2 YYNGEE. V shed 0 bases and J shed 2 bases, with 11 bases lying between them. The CDR3 DNA is TGTGCCAGCAGCGTAGATGGTCGAGTAAACACCGGGGAGCTGTTTTTT. This encodes CASSVDGRVNTGELFF.

Only one count was recorded for this clone. The chain couples TRBV6-5 to TRBJ1-2, with a weak D call TRBD1 (5 bases). Germline V CDR1 and CDR2: MNHEY, SVGAGI. Deletions cut 6 bases from V and 5 bases from J, with 19 bases between. The length of the CDR3 is 15 residues. DNA of the CDR3: TGTGCCAGCAGGCCGGGGGGGACTCGGGTTTATGGCTACACCTTC. Amino acids: CASRPGGTRVYGYTF.

The chain has TRBV28 and TRBJ1-5; D may be TRBD1 (6 bases). The CDR3 covers 16 residues. Germline loops: CDR1 MDHEN, CDR2 SYDVKM. Trimming took off 6 bases at V and 5 bases at J, with 20 bases between the two ends. DNA for the CDR3: TGTGCCAGCAGGTTGGGGGGGGGCGCAGGGGATCAGCCCCAGCATTTT. This translates into CASRLGGGAGDQPQHF.

On this clone itself: The junction departs from germline at one end; a sequencing error may be responsible. The V gene is TRBV4-1, the J gene TRBJ2-7; no firm D call. The CDR3 extends over 16 amino acids. The germline V gene has CDR1 MGHRA and CDR2 YSYEKL. The CDR3 sequence is CASSQDLSRRPYGQYF. The CDR3 DNA reads as TGCGCCAGCAGCCAAGATCTCAGCAGGAGACCCTACGGGCAGTACTTC.

The V and J genes are TRBV12-1 and TRBJ2-3; the table's D call TRBD1 went unverified against the DNA. TRBV12-1 has pseudogene status. This CDR3 spans 18 amino acids. DNA for the CDR3: TGTGCCAGCAGCTCGAGACCGGGACAGGTGACTGGCACAGATACGCAGTATTTT. Translation gives CASSSRPGQVTGTDTQYF.

V usage is TRBV6-5 and J usage is TRBJ1-1; a weak D match, TRBD1 (5 bases). V lost 5 bases and J lost 1, with 8 bases in between. CDR1 is MNHEY and CDR2 is SVGAGI in the germline V gene. This CDR3 is built from 13 residues. The CDR3 region has the DNA TGTGCCAGCAGTCAGACAGCGAACACTGAAGCTTTCTTT. This gives the protein CASSQTANTEAFF.

This clone was counted a few times. The chain employs TRBV30 and TRBJ2-5; 7 bases fit TRBD2. CDR1 and CDR2 (germline): GTSNPN, SVGIG (reference sequence). This CDR3 contains 15 residues. The junction had 12 bases not matched to a gene; V was cut back by 4 bases and J by 4 bases. This CDR3 reads CAWTGRGGVGETQYF. The CDR3 region has the DNA TGTGCCTGGACAGGGAGGGGCGGCGTAGGAGAGACCCAGTACTTC.

The rearrangement joins TRBV6-2 or TRBV6-3 to TRBJ1-1; 10 bases map to TRBD1. Unmatched junction bases numbered 10, after V lost 5 bases and J lost 7 bases. The CDR3 spans 15 residues. CDR1 MNHEY and CDR2 SVGEGT come from the germline V gene. The CDR3 loop is CASSRNRQGAGEAFF. CDR3 DNA sequence: TGTGCCAGCAGTCGCAACCGACAGGGGGCAGGTGAAGCTTTCTTT.